This T cell receptor beta chain was recovered during a study of T cell clones after liver transplantation (dated by TCRdb to between 2018 and 2021). In the study overall: The samples were obtained from ITN030ST, a randomized trial that attempted immunosuppression withdrawal within 2 years after liver transplantation. Of the eight recipients, a few were HCV-positive, while the remaining recipients had been transplanted for non-autoimmune, non-viral indications. A cohort of 8 liver transplant recipients was studied, of whom 3 were classified as tolerant and 5 as non-tolerant. Until randomization at 12-24 months post-transplant, subjects were given standard immunosuppression, with no induction therapy. Donor-reactive T cell clones were identified using TCRbeta sequencing after a pre-transplant mixed lymphocyte reaction and were then followed in post-transplant blood. Third party-reactive TCRbeta sequences from pre-transplant MLRs were also identified as an antigen-independent comparator for donor-reactive sequences. Blood samples were collected pre-transplant, pre-randomization before withdrawal, and post-randomization after either full withdrawal or failed withdrawal. Tolerance meant complete immunosuppression withdrawal for at least one year without liver enzymes rising beyond twice the upper limit of normal.

Overall results and qualifications from the work: After accounting for repertoire turnover, donor-reactive detection was significantly reduced in 7 of 8 subjects for CD4 and 8 of 8 for CD8. Because allograft tissue specimens were not available, migration of donor-reactive T cells into the graft, rather than deletion, may have occurred. Because of small, heterogeneous patient numbers and non-standardized post-transplant time points, the conclusions were only preliminary. A significant post-transplant decrease in circulating donor-reactive CD4 TCRbeta sequences was observed in 5 of 8 subjects, irrespective of tolerance or HCV status. In two subjects, low numbers of available donor cells limited the measurable donor-reactive repertoire. A greater decline was seen for donor-reactive sequences than for third party-reactive sequences, suggesting partial antigen-specific deletion unrelated to withdrawal success.

Unstimulated PBMCs, after thawing, were stained for CD3, CD4 and CD8 and then FACS-sorted into CD3+CD4+ and CD3+CD8+ populations. Each of the 8 studied subjects was randomized to immunosuppression withdrawal. The Qiagen DNeasy Blood and Tissue Kit was used for isolation of genomic DNA. As to this clone: Its specific antigen is unknown. Base qualities are not at hand, and no much larger clone is one base apart.

Using immunoSEQ, frozen genomic DNA was subjected to high-throughput TCRbeta CDR3 sequencing, a process that included PCR amplification, mapping, bias correction and internal controls. The source study handled its data this way. Only productive rearrangements were retained, and each unique TCRbeta sequence was defined by its CDR3 nucleotide sequence together with its V and J gene. For classification of a sequence as donor-reactive, at least 5-fold expansion in CFSE-low cells relative to unstimulated pre-transplant cells and a frequency of at least 0.01% were required. To ensure at least 90% detection power, minimum frequency thresholds were set for each subject based on that subject's lowest-template unstimulated sample. Jensen-Shannon divergence between the top 1000 TCRbeta sequences after and before transplant was used to measure repertoire turnover. Changes in detection of donor-reactive sequences were tested with two-sided Fisher's exact tests. What TCRdb holds here is the immuneACCESS table cut down to in-frame rearrangements. Part of the clones is not present; checked against another copy, under half of the missing clones reflect an unresolved V gene, and the others are unexplained. D and trimming come from the DNA, and the V and J calls and clone size come from that table. For this sample the table gives tens of thousands of clones, of which 75% to 90% were detected only once. The top ten constitute approximately 0.81% of the sample.

The CDR3 runs 15 residues from the cysteine to the phenylalanine. Of all the DNA, just the CDR3 is kept, 45 bases in frame from base 1. V was cut back by 5 bases and J by 3 bases, leaving a gap of 19 bases between them. Per the germline V gene (reference sequence), GTSNPN is the CDR1 and SVGIG is the CDR2. The receptor's source is a human patient who received a liver transplant. In patients who had a transplant, some T cells may come from the graft donor. Here the chain combines TRBV30 and TRBJ2-5; confidence is insufficient to name the D gene. Sequenced here: CD4+ T cells from blood, sampled 12 months after liver transplant. The DNA reads TGTGCCTGGGGTCACGGGCGCGTCTCCAAAGAGACCCAGTACTTC. This sequence encodes CAWGHGRVSKETQYF.